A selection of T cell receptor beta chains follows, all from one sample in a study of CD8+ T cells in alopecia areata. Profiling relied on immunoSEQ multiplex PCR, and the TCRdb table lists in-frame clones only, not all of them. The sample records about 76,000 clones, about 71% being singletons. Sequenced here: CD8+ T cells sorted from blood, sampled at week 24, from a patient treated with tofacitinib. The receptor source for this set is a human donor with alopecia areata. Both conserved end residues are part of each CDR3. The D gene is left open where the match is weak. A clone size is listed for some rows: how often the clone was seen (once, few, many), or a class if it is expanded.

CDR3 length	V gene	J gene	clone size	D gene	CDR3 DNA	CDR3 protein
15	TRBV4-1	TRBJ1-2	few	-	TGCGCCAGCAGCCAAGATCAGGGGATGAGCTATGGCTACACCTTC	CASSQDQGMSYGYTF
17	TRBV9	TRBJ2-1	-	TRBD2	TGTGCCAGCAGCGTAGCGATTGGGACTAGCGGGAACGATGAGCAGTTCTTC	CASSVAIGTSGNDEQFF
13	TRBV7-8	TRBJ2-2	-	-	TGTGCCAGCAGCTTAATGGGACCCGGGGAGCTGTTTTTT	CASSLMGPGELFF
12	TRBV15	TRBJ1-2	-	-	TGTGCCACCAGCAGAGAAGGGGATGGCTACACCTTC	CATSREGDGYTF
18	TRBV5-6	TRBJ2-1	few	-	TGTGCCAGCAGCTTGGCTGGTGTAGCGGAAGGACCTTACAATGAGCAGTTCTTC	CASSLAGVAEGPYNEQFF
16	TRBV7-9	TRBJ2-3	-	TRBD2	TGTGCCAGCAGCCTGACTAGCGGGGGACGCACAGATACGCAGTATTTT	CASSLTSGGRTDTQYF
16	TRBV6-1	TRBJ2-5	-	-	TGTGCCAGCAGTGAATGGAGGGCAGGGGCCCAAGAGACCCAGTACTTC	CASSEWRAGAQETQYF
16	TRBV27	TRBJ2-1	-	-	TGTGCCAGCAGTTTACAGGCTAGCGCATCCTACAATGAGCAGTTCTTC	CASSLQASASYNEQFF
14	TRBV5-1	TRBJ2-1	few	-	TGCGCCAGCAGCCCGGACACAATGTACAATGAGCAGTTCTTC	CASSPDTMYNEQFF
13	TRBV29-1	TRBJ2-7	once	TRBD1	TGCAGCGTTGAATGGACAGGGAGGTACGAGCAGTACTTC	CSVEWTGRYEQYF
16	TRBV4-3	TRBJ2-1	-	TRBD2	TGCGCCAGCAGCCAAGTTTTAGCGGGTTCATACAATGAGCAGTTCTTC	CASSQVLAGSYNEQFF
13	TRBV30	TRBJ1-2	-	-	TGTGCCTGGAGTGTCTGGGACGGGGATGGCTACACCTTC	CAWSVWDGDGYTF
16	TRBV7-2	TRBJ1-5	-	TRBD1	TGTGCCAGCAGCTCAACCGGGACAGGGGGTAATCAGCCCCAGCATTTT	CASSSTGTGGNQPQHF
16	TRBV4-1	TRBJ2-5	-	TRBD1	TGCGCCAGCAGCCGCAGCCGGGACAGGTACCAAGAGACCCAGTACTTC	CASSRSRDRYQETQYF
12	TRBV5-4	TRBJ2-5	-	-	TGTGCCAGCAGCTTAACGGAGGAGACCCAGTACTTC	CASSLTEETQYF
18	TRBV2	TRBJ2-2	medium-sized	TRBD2	TGTGCCAGCAGTGAATTTCGTGTCCTAGCGGGAAACACCGGGGAGCTGTTTTTT	CASSEFRVLAGNTGELFF
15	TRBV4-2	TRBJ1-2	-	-	TGTGCCAGCAGCCAAGAACCAGGGTCGAACTATGGCTACACCTTC	CASSQEPGSNYGYTF
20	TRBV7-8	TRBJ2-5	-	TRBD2	TGTGCCAGCAGCCCCCGTTGGGTAGGGACTAGCGGGGGGGGCCAAGAGACCCAGTACTTC	CASSPRWVGTSGGGQETQYF
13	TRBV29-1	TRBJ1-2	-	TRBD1	TGCAGCGTCCGGGACAGGGGGGACTATGGCTACACCTTC	CSVRDRGDYGYTF
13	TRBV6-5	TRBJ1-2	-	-	TGTGCCAGCAGTTACTCGGCCTCGGGTGGCTACACCTTC	CASSYSASGGYTF
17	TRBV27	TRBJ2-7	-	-	TGTGCCAGCAGTCTGACCCTGGGTCAGGGACCTCTGTACGAGCAGTACTTC	CASSLTLGQGPLYEQYF
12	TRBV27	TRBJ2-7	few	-	TGTGCCAGCAGTTTCGCTGGCTACGAGCAGTACTTC	CASSFAGYEQYF
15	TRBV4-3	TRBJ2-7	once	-	TGCACCAGCAGCCATTCTACGGGAGACCCCTACGAGCAGTACTTC	CTSSHSTGDPYEQYF
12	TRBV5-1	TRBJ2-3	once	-	TGCGCCAGCAGCTTGGGTGTAGATACGCAGTATTTT	CASSLGVDTQYF
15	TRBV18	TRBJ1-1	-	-	TGTGCCAGCTCACCTCCGGAGACAGCGATTAAAGGAGCTTTCTTT	CASSPPETAIKGAFF
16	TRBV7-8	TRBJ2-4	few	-	TGTGCCAGCAGCCCCCCTGGGGGGAAGGCCAAAAACATTCAGTACTTC	CASSPPGGKAKNIQYF
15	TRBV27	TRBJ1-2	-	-	TGTGCCAGTAAAGTAGAGACAGAGGGGAACTATGGCTACACCTTC	CASKVETEGNYGYTF
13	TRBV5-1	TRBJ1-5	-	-	TGCGCCAGCAGCTTGCGGGGAAGTCAGCCCCAGCATTTT	CASSLRGSQPQHF
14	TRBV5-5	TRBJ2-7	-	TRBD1	TGTGCCAGCAGCTTGTGGAGACAGGGCGGTGAGCAGTACTTC	CASSLWRQGGEQYF
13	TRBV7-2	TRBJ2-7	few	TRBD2	TGTGCCAGCAGCTTACTAGCGGTTTACGAGCAGTACTTC	CASSLLAVYEQYF
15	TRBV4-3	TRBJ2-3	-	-	TGCGCCAGCAGCCAAGGGGCTGGGGATGGGGATACGCAGTATTTT	CASSQGAGDGDTQYF
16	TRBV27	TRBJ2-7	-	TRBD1	TGTGCCAGCAGTTTCCTAGGGGTACAGGGGGCCTACGAGCAGTACTTC	CASSFLGVQGAYEQYF
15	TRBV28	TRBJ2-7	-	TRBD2	TGTGCCAGCAGTTTAAGTGTAAGCGGGAGAGGCGAGCAGTACTTC	CASSLSVSGRGEQYF
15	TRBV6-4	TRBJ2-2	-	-	TGTGCCAGCAGTGAAATGGGCGGGCAGACCGGGGAGCTGTTTTTT	CASSEMGGQTGELFF
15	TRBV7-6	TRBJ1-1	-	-	TGTGCCAGCAGCAACACGGGCGGGGGAACCACTGAAGCTTTCTTT	CASSNTGGGTTEAFF
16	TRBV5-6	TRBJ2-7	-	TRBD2	TGTGCCAGCAGCTTGACGCCTAGCGGGGGGTCCTACGAGCAGTACTTC	CASSLTPSGGSYEQYF
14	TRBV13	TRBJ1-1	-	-	TGTGCCAGCCTATTAGCAGGGATGAACACTGAAGCTTTCTTT	CASLLAGMNTEAFF
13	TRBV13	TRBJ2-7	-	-	TGTGCCAGCAGCTTAGGCGGGGTACAGGAGCAGTACTTC	CASSLGGVQEQYF
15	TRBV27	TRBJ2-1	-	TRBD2	TGTGCCAGCAGTTGGACTAGCGGGAGTGGGAATGAGCAGTTCTTC	CASSWTSGSGNEQFF
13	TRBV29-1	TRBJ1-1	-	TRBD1	TGCAGCGTTGATAAGGAAGGGGGCGTGGAAGCTTTCTTT	CSVDKEGGVEAFF
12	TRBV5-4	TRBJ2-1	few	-	TGTGCCAGCAGCTTGGACCTCAATGAGCAGTTCTTC	CASSLDLNEQFF
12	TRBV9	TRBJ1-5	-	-	TGTGCCAGCAGCCAAGAAAATCAGCCCCAGCATTTT	CASSQENQPQHF
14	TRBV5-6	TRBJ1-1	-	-	TGTGCCAGCAGCACGGAAACCCTGGGAACTGAAGCTTTCTTT	CASSTETLGTEAFF
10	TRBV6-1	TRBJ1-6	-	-	TGTGCCAGCTCCGGGGCACCCCTCCACTTT	CASSGAPLHF
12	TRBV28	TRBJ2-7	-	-	TGTGCCAGCAGTTGGAGTTCCTACGAGCAGTACTTC	CASSWSSYEQYF
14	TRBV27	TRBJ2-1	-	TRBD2	TGTGCCAGCAGTGTAGGACTAGCGGGATGGGAGCAGTTCTTC	CASSVGLAGWEQFF
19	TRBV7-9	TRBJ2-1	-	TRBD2	TGTGCCAGCAGCTACCCCCAGGGGACTAGCGGGGGGGCCTACAATGAGCAGTTCTTC	CASSYPQGTSGGAYNEQFF
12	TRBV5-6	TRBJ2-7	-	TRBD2	TGTGCCACCGGGACTAGCGGTTACGAGCAGTACTTC	CATGTSGYEQYF
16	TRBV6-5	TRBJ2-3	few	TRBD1	TGTGCCAGCAGTTTGGGACCGGGACAGGGGGCAGATACGCAGTATTTT	CASSLGPGQGADTQYF
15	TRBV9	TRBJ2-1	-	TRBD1	TGTGCCAGCAGCGTAGCTTTTACAGGGGCCACAGAGCAGTTCTTC	CASSVAFTGATEQFF
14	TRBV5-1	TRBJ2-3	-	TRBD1	TGCGCCAGCAGCCACGGGACAGGGGAGGATACGCAGTATTTT	CASSHGTGEDTQYF
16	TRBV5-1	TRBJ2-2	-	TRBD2	TGCGCCAGCAGCTTGGTTCTAGCGGGAAACACCGGGGAGCTGTTTTTT	CASSLVLAGNTGELFF
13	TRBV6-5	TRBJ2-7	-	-	TGTGCCAGCAGGGCAGGGGGGAGTTACGAGCAGTACTTC	CASRAGGSYEQYF
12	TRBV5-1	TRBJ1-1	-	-	TGCGCCAGCAGCCCTGGTTGGAGTGAAGCTTTCTTT	CASSPGWSEAFF